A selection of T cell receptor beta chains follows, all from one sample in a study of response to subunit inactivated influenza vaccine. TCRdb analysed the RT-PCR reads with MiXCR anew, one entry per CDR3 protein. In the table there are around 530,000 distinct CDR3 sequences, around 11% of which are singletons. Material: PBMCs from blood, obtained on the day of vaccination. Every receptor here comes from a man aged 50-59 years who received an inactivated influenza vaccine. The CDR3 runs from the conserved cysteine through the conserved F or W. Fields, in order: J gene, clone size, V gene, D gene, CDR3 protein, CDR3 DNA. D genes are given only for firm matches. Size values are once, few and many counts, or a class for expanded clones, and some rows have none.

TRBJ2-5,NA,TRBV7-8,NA,CASSFRAGGTQYF,TGTGCCAGCAGTTTCAGAGCCGGGGGGACCCAGTACTTC
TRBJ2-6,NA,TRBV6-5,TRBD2,CASSYSRLAGVSGANVLTF,TGTGCCAGCAGTTACTCCCGACTAGCGGGAGTCTCTGGGGCCAACGTCCTGACTTTC
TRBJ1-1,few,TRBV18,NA,CASSPLRVNTEAFF,TGTGCCAGCTCACCACTGAGGGTCAACACTGAAGCTTTCTTT
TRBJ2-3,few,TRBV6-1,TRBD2,CASGLVSTADTQYF,TGTGCCAGCGGACTAGTTTCTACAGCAGATACGCAGTATTTT
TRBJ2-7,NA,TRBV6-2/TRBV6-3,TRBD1,CASSYSGTGTPYEQYF,TGTGCCAGCAGTTACTCTGGGACAGGAACTCCCTACGAGCAGTACTTC
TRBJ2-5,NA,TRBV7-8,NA,CASSPGPYQETQYF,TGTGCCAGCAGCCCAGGACCGTACCAAGAGACCCAGTACTTC
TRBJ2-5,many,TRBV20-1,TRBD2,CSATGGQETQYF,TGCAGTGCTACCGGGGGGCAAGAGACCCAGTACTTC
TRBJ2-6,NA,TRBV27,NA,CASSFLVGGGANVLTF,TGTGCCAGCAGTTTTCTGGTTGGGGGTGGGGCCAACGTCCTGACTTTC
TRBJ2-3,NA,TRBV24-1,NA,CATSDSWAETSTDTQYF,TGTGCCACCAGTGATTCTTGGGCGGAGACAAGCACAGATACGCAGTATTTT
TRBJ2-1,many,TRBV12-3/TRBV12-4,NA,CASSAQSGGARNEQFF,TGTGCCAGCAGTGCACAAAGTGGGGGAGCACGAAATGAGCAGTTCTTC
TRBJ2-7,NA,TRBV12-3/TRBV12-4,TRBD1,CASSLEGGQGPYEQYF,TGTGCCAGCAGTTTGGAGGGGGGACAGGGCCCCTACGAGCAGTACTTC
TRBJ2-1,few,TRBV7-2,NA,CASSSLAGSEQFF,TGTGCCAGCAGCTCCTTGGCGGGTTCTGAGCAGTTCTTC
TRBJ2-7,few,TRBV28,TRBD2,CASSLGGRALYEQYF,TGTGCCAGCAGTTTAGGCGGGAGGGCCCTCTACGAGCAGTACTTC
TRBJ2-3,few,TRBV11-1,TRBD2,CASSRRASGDTSTDTQYF,TGTGCCAGCAGCCGCCGGGCTAGCGGGGACACTAGCACAGATACGCAGTATTTT
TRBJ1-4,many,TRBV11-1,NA,CASSLPFGGDRWSEKLFF,TGTGCCAGCAGCTTACCGTTTGGCGGTGACAGATGGTCTGAAAAACTGTTTTTT
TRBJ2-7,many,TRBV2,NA,CASRAVFYEQYF,TGTGCCAGCAGGGCAGTTTTCTACGAGCAGTACTTC
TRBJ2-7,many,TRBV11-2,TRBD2,CASSLKRGGYEQYF,TGTGCCAGCAGCTTAAAACGGGGGGGGTACGAGCAGTACTTC
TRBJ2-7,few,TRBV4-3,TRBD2,CASSQDRTSGSFAYEQYF,TGCGCCAGCAGCCAAGATCGGACTAGCGGGAGTTTCGCCTACGAGCAGTACTTC
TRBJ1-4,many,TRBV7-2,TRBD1,CASSPTGIGEKLFF,TGTGCCAGCAGCCCGACAGGGATTGGCGAAAAACTGTTTTTT
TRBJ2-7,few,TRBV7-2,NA,CASSVVRGYEQYF,TGTGCCAGCAGCGTCGTGCGGGGCTACGAGCAGTACTTC
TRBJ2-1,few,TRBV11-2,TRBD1,CASSPWTGQINEQFF,TGTGCCAGCAGCCCCTGGACAGGGCAGATTAATGAGCAGTTCTTC
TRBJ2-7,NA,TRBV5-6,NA,CASSFSNEQYF,TGTGCCAGCAGCTTCTCAAACGAGCAGTACTTC
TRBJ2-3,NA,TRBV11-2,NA,CASSLGSRGSTDTQYF,TGTGCCAGCAGCTTAGGGTCAAGGGGTAGCACAGATACGCAGTATTTT
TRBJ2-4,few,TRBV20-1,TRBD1,CSARMTGPAKNIQYF,TGCAGTGCTAGGATGACAGGGCCAGCCAAAAACATTCAGTACTTC
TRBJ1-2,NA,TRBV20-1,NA,CSAPAGGGYTF,TGCAGTGCTCCGGCGGGCGGAGGCTACACCTTC
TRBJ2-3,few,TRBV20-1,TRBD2,CSARELSGSADTQYF,TGCAGTGCTAGAGAGTTAAGCGGGAGTGCAGATACGCAGTATTTT
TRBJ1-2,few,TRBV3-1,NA,CASSQRGGGYTF,TGTGCCAGCAGCCAGCGGGGCGGTGGCTACACCTTC
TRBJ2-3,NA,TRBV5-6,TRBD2,CASRPSGRGDTQYF,TGTGCCAGCAGACCTAGCGGGAGAGGGGATACGCAGTATTTT
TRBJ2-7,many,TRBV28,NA,CASSLFPQGRGEQYF,TGTGCCAGCAGTTTATTCCCCCAGGGTAGAGGCGAGCAGTACTTC
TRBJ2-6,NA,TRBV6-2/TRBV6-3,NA,CASTSYRGANVLTF,TGTGCCAGCACCTCTTATCGTGGGGCCAACGTCCTGACTTTC
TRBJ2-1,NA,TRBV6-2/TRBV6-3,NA,CASSSGVSAPFSYNEQFF,TGTGCCAGCAGTTCGGGGGTAAGCGCACCGTTTTCCTACAATGAGCAGTTCTTC
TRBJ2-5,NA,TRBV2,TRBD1,CASGTGGRETQYF,TGTGCCAGCGGGACAGGGGGGAGAGAGACCCAGTACTTC
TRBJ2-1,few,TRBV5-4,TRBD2,CASSSTSGGALLSSYNEQFF,TGTGCCAGCAGCTCTACTAGCGGGGGGGCCCTATTAAGCTCCTACAATGAGCAGTTCTTC
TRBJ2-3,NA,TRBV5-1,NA,CASSVGTPTDTQYF,TGCGCCAGCAGCGTGGGGACCCCTACAGATACGCAGTATTTT
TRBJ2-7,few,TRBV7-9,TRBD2,CASSLASSTSGRDEQYF,TGTGCCAGCAGCTTAGCCTCTTCTACTAGCGGGAGGGACGAGCAGTACTTC
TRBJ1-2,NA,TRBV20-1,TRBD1,CSAPRTGVGYTF,TGCAGTGCTCCACGGACAGGGGTTGGCTACACCTTC
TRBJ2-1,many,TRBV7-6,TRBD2,CASSLVAGGYNEQFF,TGTGCCAGCAGCTTAGTAGCGGGGGGGTACAATGAGCAGTTCTTC
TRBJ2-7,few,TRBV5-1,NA,CASSEGIYEQYF,TGCGCCAGCAGCGAAGGAATTTACGAGCAGTACTTC
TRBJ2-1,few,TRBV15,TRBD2,CATSSGGFSGGNSYNEQFF,TGTGCCACCAGCAGTGGAGGGTTTAGCGGGGGAAACTCCTACAATGAGCAGTTCTTC
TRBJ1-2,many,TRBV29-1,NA,CSVQLTDLIYGYTF,TGCAGCGTTCAGTTGACAGACCTAATCTATGGCTACACCTTC
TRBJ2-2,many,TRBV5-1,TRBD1,CASSQGTAVRDTGELFF,TGCGCCAGCAGCCAAGGGACAGCGGTGAGGGACACCGGGGAGCTGTTTTTT
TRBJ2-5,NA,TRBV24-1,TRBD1,CATSDWTGQETQYF,TGTGCCACCAGTGATTGGACAGGGCAAGAGACCCAGTACTTC
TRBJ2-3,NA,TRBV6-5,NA,CASSYSEAGNTQYF,TGTGCCAGCAGTTACAGCGAGGCCGGGAATACGCAGTATTTT
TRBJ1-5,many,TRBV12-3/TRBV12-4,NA,CASSIGPPGNQPQHF,TGTGCCAGCAGTATTGGACCACCGGGAAATCAGCCCCAGCATTTT
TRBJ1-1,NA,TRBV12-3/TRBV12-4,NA,CASSTDQGAFF,TGTGCCAGCAGCACCGACCAGGGGGCTTTCTTT
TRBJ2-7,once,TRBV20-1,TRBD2,CSARISGARLSDEQYF,TGCAGTGCTAGAATTAGCGGGGCCCGCCTATCCGACGAGCAGTACTTC
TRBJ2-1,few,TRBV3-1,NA,CASSPPLTGSSYNEQFF,TGTGCCAGCAGCCCGCCCTTAACGGGGAGCTCCTACAATGAGCAGTTCTTC
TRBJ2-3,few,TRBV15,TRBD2,CATSRDWASGATRTDTQYF,TGTGCCACCAGCAGAGATTGGGCTAGCGGGGCAACCCGCACAGATACGCAGTATTTT
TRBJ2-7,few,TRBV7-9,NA,CASSHLPDEQYF,TGTGCCAGCAGCCACCTTCCGGACGAGCAGTACTTC